The 27 T cell receptor beta chains below were found in one sample sequenced in a study of shared clonotypes between healthy human individuals. The data were produced by immunoSEQ multiplex PCR, yet TCRdb's version contains in-frame clones alone and is incomplete. The repertoire holds around 1.1 million clones, with roughly 77% as singletons. Sequencing was carried out using memory CD4+ T cells from PBMCs. Subset denoted: CD45RA-negative fraction. The receptors shown here come from a man between 18 and 29 years old in good health. Some clones in this sample may be carry-over from other donors' samples.

The rearrangement links TRBV11-2 to TRBJ2-1; 8 bases are a match to TRBD1. CDR1 is SGHAT, CDR2 FQNNGV, per germline. The CDR3 length is 15 residues. The trim removed 5 bases at V and 8 bases at J, leaving 11 bases unmatched. The CDR3 region has the DNA TGTGCCAGCAGCCCAACGGGACAGGAATGGTATGAGCAGTTCTTC. Amino acid sequence: CASSPTGQEWYEQFF.

V usage is TRBV30 and J usage is TRBJ1-6; no reliable D call. Between the trimmed V and J ends, which lost 2 bases and 6 bases, there was a span of 8 bases. CDR3 length equals 13 residues. The germline CDR1 and CDR2 sequences are GTSNPN and SVGIG (reference sequence). The chain's CDR3 is CAWSLYVNSPLHF. The CDR3 DNA reads TGTGCCTGGAGTCTGTATGTTAATTCACCCCTCCACTTT.

The V and J genes are TRBV2 and TRBJ1-1; possibly TRBD1 for D (5 bases). V lost 8 bases to trimming and J lost 1 base, with 8 bases between them. Germline CDR1 SNHLY, CDR2 FYNNEI. This CDR3 spans 12 amino acids. The CDR3 protein is CASVQGNTEAFF. As DNA, the CDR3 is TGTGCCAGCGTGCAGGGGAACACTGAAGCTTTCTTT.

This clone was seen only once. V is TRBV6-6 and J is TRBJ2-6, with D hard to call. V dropped 6 bases and J dropped 2 bases, with 8 bases sitting between them. The CDR3 covers 14 residues. Germline CDR1 and CDR2: MNHNY and SVGAGI (reference sequence). This chain's CDR3 is CASSTNTGANVLTF. The DNA of the CDR3 is TGTGCCAGCAGCACAAATACTGGGGCCAACGTCCTGACTTTC.

A few counts support this clone. The chain links TRBV5-4 to TRBJ2-1, with 10 positions matching TRBD1. After removal of 5 bases from V and 9 bases from J, the junction contained 5 bases not matched to a gene. The CDR3 length is 13 residues. Looked up from germline, CDR1 is SGHNT and CDR2 is YYREEE (reference sequence). CDR3 sequence reads: CASSATGGREQFF. CDR3 nucleotide sequence: TGTGCCAGCAGTGCGACAGGGGGCCGTGAGCAGTTCTTC.

Concerning this clone: The same CDR3 also results from other DNA sequences found in this sample. The rearrangement links TRBV28 to TRBJ1-5; possible D gene TRBD1, 5 bases. CDR3 length: 14 residues. Per germline, CDR1 MDHEN and CDR2 SYDVKM. The V end lost 5 bases, the J end lost 0 bases, and 8 bases lay between the germline ends. DNA for the CDR3: TGTGCCAGCAGTCCTGGACATAGCAATCAGCCCCAGCATTTT. It translates to CASSPGHSNQPQHF.

The genes are TRBV18 and TRBJ2-2; tentatively, D is TRBD2 (5 bases). The germline V and J ends were trimmed by 6 bases and 1 base, with 12 bases remaining between them. The CDR3 extends over 15 amino acids. Germline CDR1 is KGHSH and CDR2 is LQKENI. The CDR3 DNA reads TGTGCCAGCTCCCTCCAGCGGAGGAACACCGGGGAGCTGTTTTTT. Translated: CASSLQRRNTGELFF.

V usage is TRBV7-2 and J usage is TRBJ1-2; tentatively, D is TRBD1 (5 bases). The length of the CDR3 is 16 residues. Germline V lookup: CDR1 SGHTA, CDR2 FQGNSA. Deletions cut 5 bases from V and 0 bases from J, with 16 bases between. In DNA form, the CDR3 reads TGTGCCAGCAGCCCGGGGGGACTGGGAGCTAACTATGGCTACACCTTC. This translates into CASSPGGLGANYGYTF.

The chain links TRBV28 to TRBJ2-5; 9 bases are a match to TRBD2. With 1 base clipped from V and 5 bases from J, the junction kept 8 bases outside the gene matches. CDR3 length: 16 residues. CDR1 MDHEN and CDR2 SYDVKM come from the germline V gene. This chain's CDR3 is CASSLYKREEFETQYF. The CDR3 DNA sequence: TGTGCCAGCAGTTTATATAAGCGGGAGGAATTTGAGACCCAGTACTTC.

Ten or more counts support this clone. This rearrangement joins TRBV7-9 to TRBJ1-5; TRBD1 matches at 9 bases. The CDR3 has 13 amino acids. Trimming cost V 5 bases and J 7 bases; bases outside gene matches: 3. The germline gives CDR1 SEHNR, CDR2 FQNEAQ (reference sequence). This CDR3 reads CASSNTGGQPQHF. The CDR3 bases are TGTGCCAGCAGCAATACAGGGGGCCAGCCCCAGCATTTT.

The V gene is TRBV7-9, the J gene TRBJ1-4; D might be TRBD1 (5 bases). The CDR3 is 15 amino acids. Germline CDR1 is SEHNR and CDR2 is FQNEAQ (reference sequence). Between the trimmed V and J ends, which lost 0 bases and 6 bases, there was a span of 11 bases. The CDR3 region has the DNA TGTGCCAGCAGCTTAGCCCAGGGCTTGGATGAAAAACTGTTTTTT. Translated: CASSLAQGLDEKLFF.

The V call is TRBV28, the J call TRBJ1-1; D gene ambiguous. V lost 3 bases, J lost 1 base, and 9 bases lay in between. Per the germline V gene, CDR1 is MDHEN and CDR2 is SYDVKM. The CDR3 sequence is 14 residues long. CDR3 DNA sequence: TGTGCCAGCAGTTTGTATAGCGCGAACACTGAAGCTTTCTTT. This translates into CASSLYSANTEAFF.

This clone occurred a few times. This rearrangement joins TRBV10-3 to TRBJ1-1, with unresolved D. The CDR3 loop spans 11 amino acids. V dropped 6 bases and J dropped 1 base, with 3 bases sitting between them. CDR1 and CDR2 from the germline V gene are ENHRY and SYGVKD. CDR3: CAISQNTEAFF. CDR3 coding DNA: TGTGCCATCAGCCAGAACACTGAAGCTTTCTTT.

The chain couples TRBV7-2 to TRBJ2-1, with 7 bases aligning to TRBD2. After removal of 0 bases from V and 11 bases from J, the junction contained 16 bases not matched to a gene. The germline V gene encodes CDR1 SGHTA and CDR2 FQGNSA. The CDR3 sequence is 17 residues long. CDR3 region: CASSLARGSSGGRQQFF. CDR3 DNA sequence: TGTGCCAGCAGCTTAGCCCGTGGGTCTTCGGGCGGGAGACAGCAGTTCTTC.

This clone was counted once. The J gene is TRBJ2-7, the V gene TRBV28; 10 bases are a match to TRBD1. The CDR3 contains 15 residues. Looked up from germline, CDR1 is MDHEN and CDR2 is SYDVKM. J gave up 6 bases and V 5 bases, and 10 bases lay outside the gene matches. The CDR3 DNA follows: TGTGCCAGCAGTATATCGGGACAGGGGTTTGCCGAGCAGTACTTC. It codes for CASSISGQGFAEQYF.

The rearrangement joins TRBV27 to TRBJ2-7; 14 nucleotides line up with TRBD2. The V gene end was trimmed by 5 bases and the J gene end by 6 bases; junction bases not matched to a gene: 27. The length of the CDR3 is 22 residues. The germline V gene has CDR1 MNHEY and CDR2 SMNVEV (reference sequence). CDR3 sequence reads: CASSPHRKTRTSGRMPWLEQYF. CDR3 nucleotide sequence: TGTGCCAGCAGTCCCCACCGAAAGACTAGGACTAGCGGGAGGATGCCGTGGCTCGAGCAGTACTTC.

The chain is built from TRBV15 and TRBJ2-3, with TRBD2 identical over 8 bases. The CDR3 is made up of 16 amino acids. CDR1 is LNHNV and CDR2 is YYDKDF in the germline V gene (reference sequence). V lost 0 bases, J lost 8 bases, and 10 bases stayed unmatched. The DNA for the CDR3 is TGTGCCACCAGCAGAGATTTCGGGGGGGAGCAAGGTACGCAGTATTTT. This encodes CATSRDFGGEQGTQYF.

The V call is TRBV10-3, the J call TRBJ2-7; TRBD2 aligns across 11 bases. Trimming took 10 bases from V and 4 from J; bases not matched to a gene: 6. Germline V gene sequence: CDR1 ENHRY, CDR2 SYGVKD. The CDR3 has 13 amino acids. CDR3 loop: CANSGRAIYEQYF. CDR3 nucleotides: TGTGCCAATAGCGGGAGGGCCATTTACGAGCAGTACTTC.

In this sample, this clone turned up once. The chain joins TRBV14 to TRBJ1-2, with 8 positions matching TRBD1. Germline CDR1 reads SGHDN; CDR2 reads FVKESK. The CDR3 covers 16 residues. The V segment lost 0 bases and the J segment 4 bases; nucleotides outside the gene matches: 7. CDR3 sequence: CASSQDYRTGLYGYTF. DNA of the CDR3: TGTGCCAGCAGCCAAGATTATCGGACAGGGCTCTATGGCTACACCTTC.

Remarks on this clone: With a much larger clone just one base away, this may be a read error. Within the sample, other DNA sequences also encode this same CDR3. This rearrangement joins TRBV29-1 to TRBJ1-2, with D possibly matching TRBD1 (5 bases). The ends were cut back, 4 bases at V and 1 base at J, with 7 bases in the middle. The CDR3 consists of 12 residues. Germline V gene lookup returns CDR1 SQVTM and CDR2 ANQGSEA. CDR3: CSVGGDNYGYTF. CDR3 in DNA: TGCAGCGTTGGAGGGGATAACTATGGCTACACCTTC.

The chain couples TRBV21-1 to TRBJ2-7; the table's D call TRBD2 went unverified against the DNA. TRBV21-1 is classified as a pseudogene. The CDR3 is 15 residues long. The CDR3 DNA is TGTGCCAGCAGCAAAGAAGTACGAACCGAGGTTTGGCAGTACTTC. Protein sequence: CASSKEVRTEVWQYF.

About this clone itself: Within the sample, other DNA sequences also encode this same CDR3. The chain links TRBV29-1 to TRBJ2-3; no reliable D call. The CDR3 loop spans 13 amino acids. V dropped 3 bases and J dropped 0 bases, with 7 bases sitting between them. CDR1 and CDR2 (germline): SQVTM, ANQGSEA. The CDR3 sequence is CSVDTGSTDTQYF. The CDR3, as DNA: TGCAGCGTTGACACGGGCAGCACAGATACGCAGTATTTT.

This chain uses TRBV29-1 with TRBJ2-1, with D possibly matching TRBD2 (5 bases). Germline V gene sequence: CDR1 SQVTM, CDR2 ANQGSEA. The CDR3 covers 13 residues. The ends were cut back, 7 bases at V and 5 bases at J, with 15 bases in the middle. CDR3 nucleotide sequence: TGCAGCGCCGGCCCGACTATGCACAATGAGCAGTTCTTC. Encoded protein: CSAGPTMHNEQFF.

The chain combines TRBV5-4 with TRBJ2-7; D is unresolved. This CDR3 has 15 residues. With 4 bases removed from V and 0 bases from J, the gap between germline ends came to 14 bases. The germline V gene encodes CDR1 SGHNT and CDR2 YYREEE (reference sequence). The CDR3 region has the DNA TGTGCCAGCAGCACCCTCGCCCCCAGCTCCTACGAGCAGTACTTC. Translated, it gives CASSTLAPSSYEQYF.

This clone was recorded at least ten times. The rearrangement joins TRBV2 to TRBJ2-5; D remains unclear. Trimming left V 7 bases short and J 9 bases short, with 15 bases between. The CDR3 runs to 12 residues. Germline CDR1 reads SNHLY; CDR2 reads FYNNEI. The CDR3 loop is CASTQEGPAQYF. CDR3 DNA sequence: TGTGCCAGCACCCAGGAAGGCCCGGCCCAGTACTTC.

The rearrangement links TRBV18 to TRBJ2-3; 7 positions agree with TRBD2. The CDR3 runs to 13 residues. The ends lost 5 bases at V and 1 base at J; junction bases unmatched: 0. The V gene's germline CDR1 is KGHSH and CDR2 LQKENI. The CDR3 DNA sequence: TGTGCCAGCTCAGCGGGGGGCACAGATACGCAGTATTTT. It yields the protein CASSAGGTDTQYF. Drawing the rest from reference TRBV18 and TRBJ2-3, the complete variable domain is NAGVMQNPRHLVRRRGQEARLRCSPMKGHSHVYWYRQLPEEGLKFMVYLQKENIIDESGMPKERFSAEFPKEGPSILRIQQVVRGDSAAYFCASSAGGTDTQYFGPGTRLTVL.

This chain uses TRBV10-3 with TRBJ1-3; no firm D call. CDR3 length: 14 amino acids. The V end lost 11 bases, the J end lost 0 bases, and 14 bases lay between the germline ends. From germline, CDR1 is ENHRY and CDR2 SYGVKD. CDR3 sequence reads: CAVSGLSSGNTIYF. CDR3 DNA sequence: TGTGCCGTCTCTGGTCTTAGCTCTGGAAACACCATATATTTT.